Here is one T cell receptor beta chain with its context. Assay: immunoSEQ multiplex PCR; the TCRdb copy retains only in-frame clones and omits some. The sample records about 150,000 clones, 65% to 85% being singletons. The data were obtained in a study of blood T cell repertoires in COVID-19. Trimming removed 5 bases from V and 2 bases from J; junction bases left unmatched: 10. This CDR3 region has 16 residues. Per germline, CDR1 MNHEY and CDR2 SMNVEV (reference sequence). Sequencing was done on a sample of peripheral blood. The receptor was isolated from a man aged 50 or older with active or convalescent COVID-19. The V gene is TRBV27, the J gene TRBJ2-3; 7 nucleotides match TRBD1. CDR3 protein: CASSPWTGYNTDTQYF. The CDR3 coding sequence is TGTGCCAGCAGTCCGTGGACAGGTTACAACACAGATACGCAGTATTTT.